A selection of T cell receptor beta chains follows, all from one sample in a study of ipilimumab plus nivolumab after autologous stem cell transplantation. Clones were read by immunoSEQ multiplex PCR, and TCRdb kept only the in-frame ones, dropping some. The sample shows roughly 20,000 clones, 77% of them seen only once. The sample in question was PBMCs, obtained in a trial of ipilimumab plus nivolumab as post-transplant consolidation. The receptors stem from a male donor with diffuse large B-cell lymphoma. The CDR3 runs from the conserved cysteine through the conserved F or W. Fields, in order: D gene, J gene, V gene, clone size, CDR3 protein, CDR3 DNA. A D gene is named only where the DNA matches it firmly. Clone size appears in some rows only: once, few, many, or a class for an expanded clone.

d_gene: TRBD1; j_gene: TRBJ2-2; v_gene: TRBV5-1; abundance: .; CDR3aa: CASSVTGGNTGELFF; CDR3nt: TGCGCCAGCAGCGTTACAGGGGGCAACACCGGGGAGCTGTTTTTT
d_gene: TRBD1; j_gene: TRBJ1-5; v_gene: TRBV7-9; abundance: .; CDR3aa: CASSLGTGAANQPQHF; CDR3nt: TGTGCCAGCAGCTTGGGAACAGGGGCCGCCAATCAGCCCCAGCATTTT
d_gene: .; j_gene: TRBJ2-2; v_gene: TRBV2; abundance: many; CDR3aa: CASSEGWAGNTGELFF; CDR3nt: TGTGCCAGCAGTGAAGGGTGGGCAGGCAACACCGGGGAGCTGTTTTTT
d_gene: .; j_gene: TRBJ2-7; v_gene: TRBV28; abundance: .; CDR3aa: CASSLNYEQYF; CDR3nt: TGTGCCAGCAGTCTGAATTACGAGCAGTACTTC
d_gene: .; j_gene: TRBJ2-7; v_gene: TRBV28; abundance: .; CDR3aa: CASSFLTASYEQYF; CDR3nt: TGTGCCAGCAGTTTCCTGACTGCCTCCTACGAGCAGTACTTC
d_gene: .; j_gene: TRBJ2-2; v_gene: TRBV7-9; abundance: .; CDR3aa: CASRWNTGELFF; CDR3nt: TGTGCCAGCAGATGGAACACCGGGGAGCTGTTTTTT
d_gene: .; j_gene: TRBJ2-3; v_gene: TRBV6-5; abundance: .; CDR3aa: CASKYESTDTQYF; CDR3nt: TGTGCCAGCAAATACGAAAGCACAGATACGCAGTATTTT
d_gene: .; j_gene: TRBJ2-3; v_gene: TRBV11-1; abundance: .; CDR3aa: CASTGRGRTSTDTQYF; CDR3nt: TGTGCCAGCACTGGGCGGGGCCGCACTAGCACAGATACGCAGTATTTT
d_gene: .; j_gene: TRBJ2-7; v_gene: TRBV5-1; abundance: once; CDR3aa: CASSLRTESYEQYF; CDR3nt: TGCGCCAGCAGCCTAAGGACGGAGTCCTACGAGCAGTACTTC
d_gene: .; j_gene: TRBJ2-2; v_gene: TRBV27; abundance: .; CDR3aa: CASSPPPQGMNTGELFF; CDR3nt: TGTGCCAGCAGTCCCCCCCCACAGGGTATGAACACCGGGGAGCTGTTTTTT
d_gene: .; j_gene: TRBJ2-2; v_gene: TRBV9; abundance: .; CDR3aa: CASSVAAQGGTGELFF; CDR3nt: TGTGCCAGCAGCGTAGCGGCACAGGGTGGTACCGGGGAGCTGTTTTTT
d_gene: .; j_gene: TRBJ2-6; v_gene: TRBV7-7; abundance: once; CDR3aa: CASSLAPGSGANVLTF; CDR3nt: TGTGCTAGCAGCTTAGCGCCGGGCTCTGGGGCCAACGTCCTGACTTTC
d_gene: .; j_gene: TRBJ2-3; v_gene: TRBV7-9; abundance: .; CDR3aa: CASSSSEGGDTQYF; CDR3nt: TGTGCCAGCAGCTCGTCGGAGGGCGGGGATACGCAGTATTTT
d_gene: .; j_gene: TRBJ1-2; v_gene: TRBV28; abundance: .; CDR3aa: CASRPVGYGYTF; CDR3nt: TGTGCCAGCAGACCTGTCGGCTATGGCTACACCTTC
d_gene: .; j_gene: TRBJ2-3; v_gene: TRBV19; abundance: once; CDR3aa: CASSMGQAADTQYF; CDR3nt: TGTGCCAGTAGTATGGGGCAGGCCGCAGATACGCAGTATTTT
d_gene: TRBD1; j_gene: TRBJ2-7; v_gene: TRBV6-4; abundance: .; CDR3aa: CAQRQGQGAREQYF; CDR3nt: TGTGCCCAAAGGCAGGGACAGGGGGCTCGAGAGCAGTACTTC
d_gene: TRBD1; j_gene: TRBJ1-2; v_gene: TRBV9; abundance: .; CDR3aa: CASSVARGDRGANRHGYTF; CDR3nt: TGTGCCAGCAGCGTAGCTAGAGGGGACAGGGGCGCAAATAGGCATGGCTACACCTTC
d_gene: TRBD1; j_gene: TRBJ1-1; v_gene: TRBV4-1; abundance: .; CDR3aa: CASSQVTGGGGLNTEAFF; CDR3nt: TGCGCCAGCAGCCAAGTTACAGGGGGCGGTGGATTGAACACTGAAGCTTTCTTT
d_gene: .; j_gene: TRBJ1-1; v_gene: TRBV28; abundance: .; CDR3aa: CASSSDSSEAFF; CDR3nt: TGTGCCAGCAGCTCTGACAGCTCTGAAGCTTTCTTT
d_gene: .; j_gene: TRBJ1-1; v_gene: TRBV6-5; abundance: once; CDR3aa: CATTGTRYTEAFF; CDR3nt: TGTGCCACGACCGGGACCAGGTACACTGAAGCTTTCTTT
d_gene: .; j_gene: TRBJ2-5; v_gene: TRBV18; abundance: .; CDR3aa: CASSPQVIQETQYF; CDR3nt: TGTGCCAGCTCACCACAGGTTATCCAAGAGACCCAGTACTTC
d_gene: .; j_gene: TRBJ2-6; v_gene: TRBV19; abundance: .; CDR3aa: CASSISLGSGANVLTF; CDR3nt: TGTGCCAGTAGTATCTCCCTTGGCTCTGGGGCCAACGTCCTGACTTTC
d_gene: TRBD1; j_gene: TRBJ1-2; v_gene: TRBV7-2; abundance: .; CDR3aa: CASAGQGTYYGYTF; CDR3nt: TGTGCCAGCGCGGGACAGGGGACTTACTATGGCTACACCTTC
d_gene: TRBD1; j_gene: TRBJ1-3; v_gene: TRBV5-1; abundance: many; CDR3aa: CASSGTGGRWGNTIYF; CDR3nt: TGCGCCAGCAGCGGGACAGGGGGCCGGTGGGGAAACACCATATATTTT
d_gene: .; j_gene: TRBJ1-4; v_gene: TRBV5-1; abundance: .; CDR3aa: CASSRIWGGTNEKLFF; CDR3nt: TGCGCCAGCAGCCGCATATGGGGGGGAACTAATGAAAAACTGTTTTTT
d_gene: .; j_gene: TRBJ1-6; v_gene: TRBV19; abundance: .; CDR3aa: CASSIDSDLNSPLHF; CDR3nt: TGTGCCAGTAGTATAGACTCGGATCTGAATTCACCCCTCCACTTT
d_gene: TRBD1; j_gene: TRBJ2-3; v_gene: TRBV28; abundance: .; CDR3aa: CASSSRRDRDNTDTQYF; CDR3nt: TGTGCCAGCAGCTCCCGGAGGGACAGGGATAACACAGATACGCAGTATTTT
d_gene: .; j_gene: TRBJ2-5; v_gene: TRBV6-5; abundance: once; CDR3aa: CASSSRQLQETQYF; CDR3nt: TGTGCCAGCAGTTCCCGACAGCTCCAAGAGACCCAGTACTTC